These T cell receptor beta chains were read from a single sample in a study of cytomegalovirus exposure and HLA in healthy donors. TCRdb's table, derived via immunoSEQ multiplex PCR, lists solely in-frame clones and lacks some. The sample contains approximately 140,000 clones, roughly 90% of which appear only once. Sequenced input: PBMCs. The receptor set was obtained from a woman between 40 and 55 years old in good health and CMV-seronegative. Each CDR3 is given with its conserved first and last residue. A D gene is named only where the DNA matches it firmly. The size field is filled for only some rows; it gives once, few, many or a size class.

clone_size: NA
v_call: TRBV18
j_call: TRBJ2-2
cdr3_length: 13
d_call: NA
cdr3_nt: TGTGCCAGCTCACCACCGTCGACCGGGGAGCTGTTTTTT
cdr3_aa: CASSPPSTGELFF

clone_size: once
v_call: TRBV11-2
j_call: TRBJ2-7
cdr3_length: 11
d_call: NA
cdr3_nt: TGTGCCAGCAGCGACTTCTACGAGCAGTACTTC
cdr3_aa: CASSDFYEQYF

clone_size: NA
v_call: TRBV29-1
j_call: TRBJ2-2
cdr3_length: 12
d_call: TRBD1
cdr3_nt: TGCAGCGTCCGACAGGGCACCGGGGAGCTGTTTTTT
cdr3_aa: CSVRQGTGELFF

clone_size: NA
v_call: TRBV7-2
j_call: TRBJ2-3
cdr3_length: 14
d_call: NA
cdr3_nt: TGTGCCAGCAGTCCCATAGCAGACACAGATACGCAGTATTTT
cdr3_aa: CASSPIADTDTQYF

clone_size: NA
v_call: TRBV10-3
j_call: TRBJ2-4
cdr3_length: 14
d_call: NA
cdr3_nt: TGTGCCATCAGTAAAGAACAGGACGAAAACATTCAGTACTTC
cdr3_aa: CAISKEQDENIQYF

clone_size: once
v_call: TRBV18
j_call: TRBJ1-3
cdr3_length: 16
d_call: TRBD1
cdr3_nt: TGTGCCAGCTCATCCACGTCAGGGGGCTATGGAAACACCATATATTTT
cdr3_aa: CASSSTSGGYGNTIYF

clone_size: NA
v_call: TRBV27
j_call: TRBJ1-1
cdr3_length: 13
d_call: NA
cdr3_nt: TGTGCCAGCAGTTTTGCGGGCAACACTGAAGCTTTCTTT
cdr3_aa: CASSFAGNTEAFF

clone_size: NA
v_call: TRBV29-1
j_call: TRBJ2-3
cdr3_length: 12
d_call: NA
cdr3_nt: TGCAGCGCACAGGGAAGTGGGGATACGCAGTATTTT
cdr3_aa: CSAQGSGDTQYF

clone_size: NA
v_call: TRBV6-6
j_call: TRBJ1-2
cdr3_length: 15
d_call: TRBD1
cdr3_nt: TGTGCCAGCAGTTATACGACAGGGGGCAACTATGGCTACACCTTC
cdr3_aa: CASSYTTGGNYGYTF

clone_size: once
v_call: TRBV6-5
j_call: TRBJ1-5
cdr3_length: 15
d_call: NA
cdr3_nt: TGTGCCAGCAGTGCCCAACCTAATAGCAATCAGCCCCAGCATTTT
cdr3_aa: CASSAQPNSNQPQHF

clone_size: once
v_call: TRBV6-1
j_call: TRBJ1-6
cdr3_length: 14
d_call: NA
cdr3_nt: TGTGCCAGCAGATTGGGGGCGGGCTATTCCCCCCTCCACTTT
cdr3_aa: CASRLGAGYSPLHF

clone_size: NA
v_call: TRBV27
j_call: TRBJ1-2
cdr3_length: 14
d_call: TRBD1
cdr3_nt: TGTGCCAGCACCCTTAGGCAGGGGGGCTATGGCTACACCTTC
cdr3_aa: CASTLRQGGYGYTF

clone_size: NA
v_call: TRBV10-2
j_call: TRBJ2-3
cdr3_length: 15
d_call: TRBD1
cdr3_nt: TGCGCCAGCAGTAAGGGACAGCGCCTTCTAGGGTGGCAGTATTTT
cdr3_aa: CASSKGQRLLGWQYF

clone_size: NA
v_call: TRBV19
j_call: TRBJ1-5
cdr3_length: 14
d_call: TRBD1
cdr3_nt: TGTGCCAGTAGTATCCGGGACAGTAATCAGCCCCAGCATTTT
cdr3_aa: CASSIRDSNQPQHF

clone_size: NA
v_call: TRBV6-5
j_call: TRBJ2-2
cdr3_length: 12
d_call: NA
cdr3_nt: TGTGCCAGCAGGGAAGGACTTCTGGAGCTGTTTTTT
cdr3_aa: CASREGLLELFF

clone_size: NA
v_call: TRBV19
j_call: TRBJ2-4
cdr3_length: 17
d_call: NA
cdr3_nt: TGTGCCAGTAGTCGACCAGGAGGAAGTCTAGCCAAAAACATTCAGTACTTC
cdr3_aa: CASSRPGGSLAKNIQYF

clone_size: NA
v_call: TRBV6-6
j_call: TRBJ2-7
cdr3_length: 13
d_call: NA
cdr3_nt: TGTGCCAGCAGTTACTCGACCCGGGTGGAGCAGTACTTC
cdr3_aa: CASSYSTRVEQYF

clone_size: NA
v_call: TRBV9
j_call: TRBJ1-5
cdr3_length: 14
d_call: TRBD1
cdr3_nt: TGTGCCAGCAGCCGGGACAGGGATAATCAGCCCCAGCATTTT
cdr3_aa: CASSRDRDNQPQHF

clone_size: NA
v_call: TRBV5-5
j_call: TRBJ1-5
cdr3_length: 13
d_call: NA
cdr3_nt: TGTGCCAGCAGCTTGTCGGGGAATCAGCCCCAGCATTTT
cdr3_aa: CASSLSGNQPQHF

clone_size: NA
v_call: TRBV10-1
j_call: TRBJ2-7
cdr3_length: 16
d_call: TRBD2
cdr3_nt: TGCGCCAGCAGTGGAGGAGCGGGAGGTATTAGCGACGAGCAGTACTTC
cdr3_aa: CASSGGAGGISDEQYF

clone_size: NA
v_call: TRBV19
j_call: TRBJ2-1
cdr3_length: 15
d_call: NA
cdr3_nt: TGTGCCAGTAGTATAGCTGTAACTAGCTATTCTGAGCAGTTCTTC
cdr3_aa: CASSIAVTSYSEQFF

clone_size: NA
v_call: TRBV5-4
j_call: TRBJ2-7
cdr3_length: 15
d_call: TRBD2
cdr3_nt: TGTGCCAGCAGCGGGACTAGCGGGAGCGGCTACGAGCAGTACTTC
cdr3_aa: CASSGTSGSGYEQYF

clone_size: NA
v_call: TRBV5-4
j_call: TRBJ1-1
cdr3_length: 12
d_call: NA
cdr3_nt: TGTGCCAGCAGCTTCCAGGGGACTGAAGCTTTCTTT
cdr3_aa: CASSFQGTEAFF

clone_size: NA
v_call: TRBV11-2
j_call: TRBJ1-1
cdr3_length: 12
d_call: TRBD1
cdr3_nt: TGTGCCAGCAGCAGACAGGGTGCTGAAGCTTTCTTT
cdr3_aa: CASSRQGAEAFF

clone_size: NA
v_call: TRBV7-9
j_call: TRBJ2-3
cdr3_length: 16
d_call: TRBD2
cdr3_nt: TGTGCCAGCAGCCCCTGGACTAGCGGGAGGGGAGATACGCAGTATTTT
cdr3_aa: CASSPWTSGRGDTQYF

clone_size: NA
v_call: TRBV10-2
j_call: TRBJ2-3
cdr3_length: 14
d_call: NA
cdr3_nt: TGCGCCAGCAGATCCCGGGAGAGGACAGATACGCAGTATTTT
cdr3_aa: CASRSRERTDTQYF

clone_size: NA
v_call: TRBV19
j_call: TRBJ2-1
cdr3_length: 14
d_call: TRBD1
cdr3_nt: TGTGCCAGTAGAAGAGGGGGCGAGGGAAATGAGCAGTTCTTC
cdr3_aa: CASRRGGEGNEQFF

clone_size: NA
v_call: TRBV9
j_call: TRBJ2-2
cdr3_length: 17
d_call: TRBD1
cdr3_nt: TGTGCCAGCAGCACCCCCGGGACAGGGGGTATGGCCGGGGAGCTGTTTTTT
cdr3_aa: CASSTPGTGGMAGELFF

clone_size: NA
v_call: TRBV5-1
j_call: TRBJ2-3
cdr3_length: 14
d_call: NA
cdr3_nt: TGCGCCAGCAGCAGGGGTAGTGGCACAGATACGCAGTATTTT
cdr3_aa: CASSRGSGTDTQYF

clone_size: NA
v_call: TRBV5-1
j_call: TRBJ2-1
cdr3_length: 16
d_call: TRBD2
cdr3_nt: TGCGCCAGCAGCCCGGGGGGACTAGCGGGAAGCAATGAGCAGTTCTTC
cdr3_aa: CASSPGGLAGSNEQFF

clone_size: NA
v_call: TRBV11-1
j_call: TRBJ2-3
cdr3_length: 15
d_call: NA
cdr3_nt: TGTGCCAGCAGCTTCCGGCGGGACCAAACGGATACGCAGTATTTT
cdr3_aa: CASSFRRDQTDTQYF